This TCR beta chain was recorded in a study of blood T cell repertoires in COVID-19. Methods used by the authors: Estimation of nucleated cell counts was performed using reference gene primer amplification. Assay used: immunoSEQ multiplex PCR; TCRdb lists only in-frame clones, some missing. V, J and clone size derive from that table, while D and trimming were established from the DNA sequence. The sample has 400,000 to 550,000 clones; around nine tenths are singletons. Germline V gene sequence: CDR1 SGDLS, CDR2 YYNGEE. The CDR3 loop spans 16 amino acids. J lost 5 bases, V lost 2 bases, and 7 bases had no gene match. The cohort comprised adults aged about 18 to 100 years residing in under 30 US areas.

The rearrangement links TRBV9 to TRBJ2-5; 12 positions match TRBD2. This clonotype was obtained from a woman aged 18-29 years with acute COVID-19. The sequencing sample was made of PBMCs or T cells enriched from blood (not recorded which). CDR3 DNA sequence: TGTGCCAGCAGCGTTTCACTAGCGGGAGGACGGGAGACCCAGTACTTC. Encoded protein: CASSVSLAGGRETQYF.